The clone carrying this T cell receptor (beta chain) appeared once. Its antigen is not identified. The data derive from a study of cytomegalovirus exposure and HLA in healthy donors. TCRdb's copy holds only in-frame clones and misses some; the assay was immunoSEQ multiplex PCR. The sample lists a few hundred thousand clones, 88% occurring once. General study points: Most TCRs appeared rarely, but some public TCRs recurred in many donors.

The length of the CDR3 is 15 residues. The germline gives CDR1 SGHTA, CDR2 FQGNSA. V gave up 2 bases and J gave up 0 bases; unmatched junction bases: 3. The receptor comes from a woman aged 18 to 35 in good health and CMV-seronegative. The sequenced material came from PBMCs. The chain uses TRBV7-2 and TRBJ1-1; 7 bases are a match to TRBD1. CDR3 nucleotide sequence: TGTGCCAGCAGCTTACGGACAGGACTGAACACTGAAGCTTTCTTT. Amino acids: CASSLRTGLNTEAFF.